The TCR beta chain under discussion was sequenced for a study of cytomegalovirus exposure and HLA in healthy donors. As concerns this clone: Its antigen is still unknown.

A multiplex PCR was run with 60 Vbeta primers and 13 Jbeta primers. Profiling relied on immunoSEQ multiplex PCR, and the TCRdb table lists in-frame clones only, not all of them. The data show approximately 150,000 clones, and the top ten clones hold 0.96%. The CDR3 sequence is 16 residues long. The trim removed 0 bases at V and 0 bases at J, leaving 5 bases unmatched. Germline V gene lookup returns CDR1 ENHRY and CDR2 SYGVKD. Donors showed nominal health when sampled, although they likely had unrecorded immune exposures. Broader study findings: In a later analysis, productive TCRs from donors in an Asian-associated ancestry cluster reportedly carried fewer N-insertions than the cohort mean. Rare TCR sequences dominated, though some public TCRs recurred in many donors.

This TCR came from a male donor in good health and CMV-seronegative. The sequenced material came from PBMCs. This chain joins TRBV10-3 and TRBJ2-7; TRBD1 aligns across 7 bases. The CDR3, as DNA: TGTGCCATCAGTGAGTCTCACAGGGGCACCTCCTACGAGCAGTACTTC. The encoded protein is CAISESHRGTSYEQYF.